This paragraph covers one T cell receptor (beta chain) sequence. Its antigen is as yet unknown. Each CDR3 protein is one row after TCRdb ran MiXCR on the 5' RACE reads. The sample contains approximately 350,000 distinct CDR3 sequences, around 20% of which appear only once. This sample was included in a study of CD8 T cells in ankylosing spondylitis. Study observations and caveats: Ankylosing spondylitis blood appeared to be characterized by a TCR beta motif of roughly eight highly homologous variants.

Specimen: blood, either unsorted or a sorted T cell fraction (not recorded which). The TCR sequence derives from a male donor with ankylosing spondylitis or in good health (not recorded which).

The CDR3 sequence: CASSLGGLVEKLFF. In DNA form, the CDR3 reads TGTGCCAGCAGCTTAGGAGGTCTTGTGGAAAAACTGTTTTTT. V is TRBV7-9 and J is TRBJ1-4; D is unclear. V shed 1 base and J shed 8 bases, with 11 bases lying between them. The CDR3 loop spans 14 amino acids. Germline-derived CDR1 and CDR2 are SEHNR and FQNEAQ (reference sequence).